This TCR beta chain was captured in a study of T cell changes during pregnancy in multiple sclerosis. Germline CDR1 is MDHEN and CDR2 is SYDVKM. The ends were cut back, 2 bases at V and 4 bases at J, with 12 bases in the middle. The CDR3 loop spans 14 amino acids. This clone has just one count. The assay was immunoSEQ multiplex PCR, and TCRdb's table has in-frame clones only and misses some. The sample includes around 99,000 clones, roughly 92% seen only once; the top ten take approximately 2.6%. The V gene is TRBV28, the J gene TRBJ2-7; TRBD2 might be the D (6 bases). The input for sequencing was peripheral blood, taken in the first trimester of pregnancy. The receptor comes from a female donor with multiple sclerosis, enrolled in a pregnancy study. The CDR3 DNA reads TGTGCCAGCAGTTTAGGGGGGACTGGGTACGAGCAGTACTTC. Its protein is CASSLGGTGYEQYF.